A single T cell receptor (beta chain) is shown here with its context. The germline V and J ends were trimmed by 5 bases and 4 bases, with 14 bases remaining between them. Germline V CDR1 and CDR2: SGHAT, FQNNGV. The CDR3 is 15 residues long. The PCR ran on 60 Vbeta and 13 Jbeta primers. Data came from immunoSEQ multiplex PCR; TCRdb stores just in-frame clones and leaves some out. The sample includes more than 100,000 clones, roughly three fifths of them seen just once. The data are from a study of cytomegalovirus exposure and HLA in healthy donors. Sequenced input: PBMCs. The chain employs TRBV11-2 and TRBJ1-4; perhaps TRBD1 as D (6 bases). The receptor comes from a woman aged 40 to 50 in good health and CMV-seronegative. This chain's CDR3 is CASSKGVSVNEKLFF. Here the CDR3 DNA reads TGTGCCAGCAGCAAGGGGGTCTCGGTTAATGAAAAACTGTTTTTT.